This T cell receptor (beta chain) was identified in a study of T cell responses to AZD1222 COVID-19 vaccine. Concerning this clone itself: Its antigen is as yet unknown.

General study results and limits: Nearly half of unique spike-specific TCRs reportedly avoided B.1.351 and B.1.1.7 mutated regions. At 160-218 and 743-854, vaccine-associated CD4 TCRs were dominant, and they spanned spike.

CDR1 SGHAT and CDR2 FQNNGV come from the germline V gene. Trimming pared 1 base from V and 9 bases from J, leaving 7 bases between. There are 12 residues in the CDR3. The method was immunoSEQ multiplex PCR; TCRdb's version includes in-frame clones alone and lacks a portion of them. The sample has 100,000 to 150,000 clones; 85% to 95% are singletons. Second doses were pooled across both intervals (about 4 or about 12 weeks). This TCR derives from an adult who received the AZD1222 COVID-19 vaccine. This material consisted of peripheral blood, taken 28 days after the second AZD1222 dose. The genes are TRBV11-2 and TRBJ2-1; weak D call: TRBD2 (5 bases). The CDR3 coding sequence is TGTGCCAGCAGCTTAGGACGGGGTGAGCAGTTCTTC. It specifies CASSLGRGEQFF.